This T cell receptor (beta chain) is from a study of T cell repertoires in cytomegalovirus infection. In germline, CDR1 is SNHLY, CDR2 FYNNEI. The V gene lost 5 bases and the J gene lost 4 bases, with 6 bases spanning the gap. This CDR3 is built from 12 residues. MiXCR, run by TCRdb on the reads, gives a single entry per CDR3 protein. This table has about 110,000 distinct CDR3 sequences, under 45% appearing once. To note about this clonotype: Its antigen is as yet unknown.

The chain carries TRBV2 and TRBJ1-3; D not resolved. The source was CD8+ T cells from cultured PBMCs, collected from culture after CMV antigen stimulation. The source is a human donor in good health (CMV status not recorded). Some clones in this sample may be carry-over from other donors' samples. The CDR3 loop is CASSYAGNTIYF. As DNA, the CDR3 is TGTGCCAGCAGTTATGCCGGAAACACCATATATTTT.